This T cell receptor (beta chain) originates from a study of T cell changes during pregnancy in multiple sclerosis. Data came from immunoSEQ multiplex PCR; TCRdb stores just in-frame clones and leaves some out. The repertoire consists of roughly 110,000 clones, with 85% to 95% occurring once and the leading ten covering 1.5% to 2%. The TCR comes from a female donor with multiple sclerosis, enrolled in a pregnancy study. The material was peripheral blood, obtained after pregnancy.

DNA for the CDR3: TGTGCCAGCAGCTCTCAAAGGGGGTTCTCTGGAAACACCATATATTTT. This encodes CASSSQRGFSGNTIYF. The rearrangement links TRBV7-8 to TRBJ1-3; a weak D match, TRBD1 (6 bases). V was trimmed by 4 bases and J by 0 bases, leaving 13 bases between them. Germline CDR1 reads SGHVS; CDR2 reads FQNEAQ. CDR3 length: 16 amino acids.